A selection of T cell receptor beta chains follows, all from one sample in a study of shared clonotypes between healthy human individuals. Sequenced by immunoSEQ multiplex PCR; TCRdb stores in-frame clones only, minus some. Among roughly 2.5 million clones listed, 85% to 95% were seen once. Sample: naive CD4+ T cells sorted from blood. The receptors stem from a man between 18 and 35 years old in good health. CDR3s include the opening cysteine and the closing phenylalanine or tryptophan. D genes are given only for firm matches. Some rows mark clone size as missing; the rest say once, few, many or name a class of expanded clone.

CDR3nt: TGTGCCAGCAGCCTATCGGGACAACAAGATACGCAGTATTTT
CDR3aa: CASSLSGQQDTQYF
d_gene: .
j_gene: TRBJ2-3
v_gene: TRBV7-9
abundance: .

CDR3nt: TGTGCCAGCTCACGGGATCAGGGTGCGGATACGCAGTATTTT
CDR3aa: CASSRDQGADTQYF
d_gene: .
j_gene: TRBJ2-3
v_gene: TRBV18
abundance: .

CDR3nt: TGCGCCAGCAGCTTGGGAAAAGGGTCGGAAGAGCAGTACTTC
CDR3aa: CASSLGKGSEEQYF
d_gene: .
j_gene: TRBJ2-7
v_gene: TRBV5-1
abundance: .

CDR3nt: TGTGCCATCAGTGAGTCTGGACAGGGCATCACTGAAGCTTTCTTT
CDR3aa: CAISESGQGITEAFF
d_gene: TRBD1
j_gene: TRBJ1-1
v_gene: TRBV10-3
abundance: .

CDR3nt: TGTGCCAGCAGCGACCTAGCGGGGGGTGGAGATACGCAGTATTTT
CDR3aa: CASSDLAGGGDTQYF
d_gene: TRBD2
j_gene: TRBJ2-3
v_gene: TRBV6-6
abundance: .

CDR3nt: TGCAGCGCAACGGACAGGATCACTGAAGCTTTCTTT
CDR3aa: CSATDRITEAFF
d_gene: TRBD1
j_gene: TRBJ1-1
v_gene: TRBV29-1
abundance: .

CDR3nt: TGTGCCAGCTCACGCAGGGAGGATGAAAACACCATATATTTT
CDR3aa: CASSRREDENTIYF
d_gene: .
j_gene: TRBJ1-3
v_gene: TRBV18
abundance: .

CDR3nt: TGCGCCAGCAGCCAAAACACAGGGAACTTGAACACTGAAGCTTTCTTT
CDR3aa: CASSQNTGNLNTEAFF
d_gene: .
j_gene: TRBJ1-1
v_gene: TRBV5-1
abundance: .

CDR3nt: TGTGCCAGCAGCCAGGACGGGGGAAACACCATATATTTT
CDR3aa: CASSQDGGNTIYF
d_gene: .
j_gene: TRBJ1-3
v_gene: TRBV7-8
abundance: .

CDR3nt: TGTGCCAGCAGCTTAACTGGGCAAAATTCACCCCTCCACTTT
CDR3aa: CASSLTGQNSPLHF
d_gene: .
j_gene: TRBJ1-6
v_gene: TRBV7-3
abundance: .

CDR3nt: TGTGCCAGCAGTGCCCCGGGACAGGCCGTCTCTGGGGCCAACGTCCTGACTTTC
CDR3aa: CASSAPGQAVSGANVLTF
d_gene: TRBD1
j_gene: TRBJ2-6
v_gene: TRBV6-1
abundance: .

CDR3nt: TGCGCCAGCAGCCCCAGTGGGGCCAACGTCCTGACTTTC
CDR3aa: CASSPSGANVLTF
d_gene: .
j_gene: TRBJ2-6
v_gene: TRBV5-1
abundance: .

CDR3nt: TGTGCCAGCAGCCCACCACCGGGACAGACAAACACCATATATTTT
CDR3aa: CASSPPPGQTNTIYF
d_gene: TRBD1
j_gene: TRBJ1-3
v_gene: TRBV11-2
abundance: few

CDR3nt: TGTGCCAGCAGCTCTATAGCGGGGAACAATGAGCAGTTCTTC
CDR3aa: CASSSIAGNNEQFF
d_gene: TRBD2
j_gene: TRBJ2-1
v_gene: TRBV5-6
abundance: .

CDR3nt: TGTGCCAGCAGCTTGAGCCCCAATGAGCAGTTCTTC
CDR3aa: CASSLSPNEQFF
d_gene: .
j_gene: TRBJ2-1
v_gene: TRBV5-6
abundance: .

CDR3nt: TGTGCCTGGAAAAGCGGGGGGTACGAGCAGTACTTC
CDR3aa: CAWKSGGYEQYF
d_gene: TRBD2
j_gene: TRBJ2-7
v_gene: TRBV30
abundance: .

CDR3nt: TGCGCCAGCAGCCCCGGGGGACAACTCCAAGAGACCCAGTACTTC
CDR3aa: CASSPGGQLQETQYF
d_gene: .
j_gene: TRBJ2-5
v_gene: TRBV5-1
abundance: .

CDR3nt: TGTGCCTGGAGTGTTAAGGGTACCAACGAGCAGTACTTC
CDR3aa: CAWSVKGTNEQYF
d_gene: .
j_gene: TRBJ2-7
v_gene: TRBV30
abundance: .

CDR3nt: TGCAGCGTTGAGGGGCGGGGGGCCAAACAATCATCCTACAATGAGCAGTTCTTC
CDR3aa: CSVEGRGAKQSSYNEQFF
d_gene: TRBD2
j_gene: TRBJ2-1
v_gene: TRBV29-1
abundance: .

CDR3nt: TGCGCCAGCAGCAACAGCCGCGAGCAGTACTTC
CDR3aa: CASSNSREQYF
d_gene: .
j_gene: TRBJ2-7
v_gene: TRBV5-1
abundance: .

CDR3nt: TGTGCCAGCAGCTTAGGGGGGGCCAACAATGAGCAGTTCTTC
CDR3aa: CASSLGGANNEQFF
d_gene: .
j_gene: TRBJ2-1
v_gene: TRBV7-3
abundance: .

CDR3nt: TGTGCCTCTGAGGGGCAGTACGAGCAGTACTTC
CDR3aa: CASEGQYEQYF
d_gene: .
j_gene: TRBJ2-7
v_gene: TRBV30
abundance: once

CDR3nt: TGCAGCGCCCATGGGCGGGCCAGGGCAGATACGCAGTATTTT
CDR3aa: CSAHGRARADTQYF
d_gene: .
j_gene: TRBJ2-3
v_gene: TRBV29-1
abundance: .

CDR3nt: TGTGCCATCAGGGACTCCTATAGCAATCAGCCCCAGCATTTT
CDR3aa: CAIRDSYSNQPQHF
d_gene: .
j_gene: TRBJ1-5
v_gene: TRBV10-3
abundance: .

CDR3nt: TGCGCCAGCAGCTTACAGGAATCGAGAACCGGGGAGCTGTTTTTT
CDR3aa: CASSLQESRTGELFF
d_gene: .
j_gene: TRBJ2-2
v_gene: TRBV5-1
abundance: .

CDR3nt: TGTGCCACCAGCAGAGATTATACAGGGACGAACGGAAACACCATATATTTT
CDR3aa: CATSRDYTGTNGNTIYF
d_gene: .
j_gene: TRBJ1-3
v_gene: TRBV15
abundance: .

CDR3nt: TGTGCCTGGGGGTTAGGGAATGAGCAGTTCTTC
CDR3aa: CAWGLGNEQFF
d_gene: .
j_gene: TRBJ2-1
v_gene: TRBV30
abundance: .

CDR3nt: TGTGCCAGTCGGAATACAGGGGGCCTCTATGGCTACACCTTC
CDR3aa: CASRNTGGLYGYTF
d_gene: TRBD1
j_gene: TRBJ1-2
v_gene: TRBV19
abundance: .

CDR3nt: TGTGCCAGCAGTTACGGGGACAGGGGCGAGCAGTACTTC
CDR3aa: CASSYGDRGEQYF
d_gene: TRBD1
j_gene: TRBJ2-7
v_gene: TRBV6-5
abundance: .

CDR3nt: TGTGCCAGCAGCTTAGCGAAAGGCAGGGGGGATACGCAGTATTTT
CDR3aa: CASSLAKGRGDTQYF
d_gene: TRBD1
j_gene: TRBJ2-3
v_gene: TRBV7-2
abundance: .

CDR3nt: TGCGCCAGCAGCTTTGTGGGGAGCTCCTACGAGCAGTACTTC
CDR3aa: CASSFVGSSYEQYF
d_gene: .
j_gene: TRBJ2-7
v_gene: TRBV5-1
abundance: .

CDR3nt: TGTGCCAGCAGCCAAAGGACAGGCTCCTACAATGAGCAGTTCTTC
CDR3aa: CASSQRTGSYNEQFF
d_gene: TRBD1
j_gene: TRBJ2-1
v_gene: TRBV5-4
abundance: .

CDR3nt: TGTGCCTGGAGATGGTACGGAGTTAGGAATGAGCAGTTCTTC
CDR3aa: CAWRWYGVRNEQFF
d_gene: .
j_gene: TRBJ2-1
v_gene: TRBV30
abundance: .

CDR3nt: TGTGCCAGCAGCGAGACTAGCGGGGTGAGCACAGATACGCAGTATTTT
CDR3aa: CASSETSGVSTDTQYF
d_gene: TRBD2
j_gene: TRBJ2-3
v_gene: TRBV7-2
abundance: .

CDR3nt: TGTGCCAGCAGTGAATGGGGGGGGCCTTTAGGCTACACCTTC
CDR3aa: CASSEWGGPLGYTF
d_gene: .
j_gene: TRBJ1-2
v_gene: TRBV25-1
abundance: .

CDR3nt: TGTGCCAGCAGCCAGGCAGTCATGAACACTGAAGCTTTCTTT
CDR3aa: CASSQAVMNTEAFF
d_gene: .
j_gene: TRBJ1-1
v_gene: TRBV7-9
abundance: .

CDR3nt: TGCAGTGCTGTACACAACACTGAAGCTTTCTTT
CDR3aa: CSAVHNTEAFF
d_gene: .
j_gene: TRBJ1-1
v_gene: TRBV20-1
abundance: .

CDR3nt: TGTGCCAGCAGCTTCCCCCCCGCCAGGGCCTTAGCCCGCACAGATACGCAGTATTTT
CDR3aa: CASSFPPARALARTDTQYF
d_gene: .
j_gene: TRBJ2-3
v_gene: TRBV7-9
abundance: .

CDR3nt: TGTGCCAGCAGCGTTGTCCAAGCTTTCTTT
CDR3aa: CASSVVQAFF
d_gene: .
j_gene: TRBJ1-1
v_gene: TRBV7-9
abundance: .

CDR3nt: TGCGCCAGCCCAGGGGCGAATGAGCAGTTCTTC
CDR3aa: CASPGANEQFF
d_gene: .
j_gene: TRBJ2-1
v_gene: TRBV5-1
abundance: .